This TCR beta chain emerged from a study of long-term antiretroviral therapy in people with HIV. V was cut by 2 bases and J by 14 bases, with 12 bases left in between. Germline CDR1 and CDR2: SGHNT and YENEEA. The CDR3 has 11 amino acids. Assay version v3.0 of immunoSEQ was used, and it was run at survey level. Sequencing was performed with immunoSEQ multiplex PCR; in TCRdb, only in-frame clones are kept and a portion is missing. The table records roughly 31,000 clones, 80% to 90% of them present only once. Only one count was recorded for this clone. The rearrangement joins TRBV11-3 to TRBJ2-5; D is ambiguous. The receptor's source is a man aged 45-65 years with HIV. The sample in question was unsorted PBMCs, obtained roughly 5 years before starting antiretroviral therapy. As DNA, the CDR3 is TGTGCCAGCAGCTTATCTAGGTTTGCCTACTTC. It codes for CASSLSRFAYF.